The source of this T cell receptor (beta chain) is a study of blood T cell repertoires in COVID-19. At the level of the study: The United States, Italy and Spain supplied acute and convalescent COVID-19 samples.

Under the authors' procedure: Quantification of nucleated cells was approximated via reference gene primer amplification. TCRdb's table, derived via immunoSEQ multiplex PCR, lists solely in-frame clones and lacks some. V and J calls and clone size come straight from that table; D and trimming were deduced from the DNA. The table includes over 95,000 clones, 70% to 90% detected once. This clone was picked up one time. Germline CDR1 is SEHNR and CDR2 is FQNEAQ (reference sequence). The length of the CDR3 is 13 residues. V shed 6 bases and J shed 5 bases, with 13 bases lying between them. The chain recombines TRBV7-9 with TRBJ2-5, with D possibly matching TRBD2 (6 bases). The sequence derives from a middle-aged man with acute or convalescent COVID-19. Specimen: peripheral blood. CDR3 amino acids: CASSAGPQETQYF. The CDR3 DNA reads as TGTGCCAGCAGTGCGGGGCCTCAGGAGACCCAGTACTTC.